This T cell receptor (beta chain) was sequenced for a study of CD8 T cells in ankylosing spondylitis. Study findings and constraints: A motif in TCR beta, a set of several highly homologous variants, appeared characteristic of ankylosing spondylitis blood. Enrichment of disease-linked clones was reportedly significant in matched ankylosing spondylitis synovial fluid.

Unmatched junction bases numbered 2, after V lost 2 bases and J lost 7 bases. This CDR3 comprises 13 residues. Per the germline V gene, CDR1 is SGHRS and CDR2 is YFSETQ. TCRdb fed the 5' RACE reads into MiXCR, producing one record per CDR3 protein. Of approximately 30,000 distinct CDR3 sequences listed, over 6.5% are singletons. About this clonotype: The antigen remains undetermined.

This TCR was recovered from a male donor with ankylosing spondylitis or in good health (not recorded which). The gene calls are TRBV5-1 and TRBJ2-2; 7 bases map to TRBD1. Material: blood. CDR3 DNA: TGCGCCAGCAGCTTCGGGACAGACGGGGAGCTGTTTTTT. Its translation: CASSFGTDGELFF.